Below are 25 T cell receptor beta chains sequenced from a single sample in a study of T cell repertoires in cytomegalovirus infection. No cognate antigen is known for these TCRs. MiXCR was run by TCRdb on the reads, yielding one entry per CDR3 protein. The sample lists a few hundred thousand distinct CDR3 sequences, about 40% occurring once. The material sequenced was cultured PBMCs, taken from culture after CMV antigen stimulation. The receptors come from a human donor in good health (CMV status not recorded). Some clones in this sample may be carry-over from other donors' samples.

This clonotype has a count of ten or more. This chain connects TRBV7-2 to TRBJ2-3, with 12 bases matching TRBD2. Germline V gives CDR1 SGHTA, CDR2 FQGNSA. With V trimmed by 7 bases and J by 5 bases, 13 bases remained unmatched. This CDR3 has 17 residues. The DNA for the CDR3 is TGTGCCAGCAAACTAGCGCGGCTAGCGGGGGGGCAAGATACGCAGTATTTT. Translated: CASKLARLAGGQDTQYF.

The V gene is TRBV11-2, the J gene TRBJ2-2; D possibly corresponds to TRBD1 (7 bases). Per the germline V gene, CDR1 is SGHAT and CDR2 is FQNNGV. Between the trimmed V and J ends, which lost 5 bases and 4 bases, there was a span of 17 bases. The CDR3 spans 16 residues. CDR3 DNA: TGTGCCAGCAGCCTAGGGGGCGGGATGGTCACCGGGGAGCTGTTTTTT. Encoded protein: CASSLGGGMVTGELFF.

The chain joins TRBV7-4 to TRBJ2-7; 7 bases agree with TRBD1. Germline V gene data show CDR1 as SGHVT and CDR2 as SQSDAQ. This CDR3 has 14 residues. The junction had 7 bases not matched to a gene; V was cut back by 5 bases and J by 3 bases. The CDR3 loop reads CASSPTTGDYEQYF. The CDR3 region has the DNA TGTGCCAGCAGCCCAACTACAGGGGACTACGAGCAGTACTTC.

The chain carries TRBV6-5 and TRBJ2-7; 7 bases are a match to TRBD1. CDR3 length equals 13 residues. CDR1 MNHEY and CDR2 SVGAGI come from the germline V gene. Trimming at V came to 3 bases and at J to 6 bases, leaving 5 bases not matched to a gene. The CDR3 DNA reads TGTGCCAGCAGTTATGACAGGGCAGTCGAGCAGTACTTC. Translation gives CASSYDRAVEQYF.

This clonotype was detected only a few times. This chain links TRBV7-8 with TRBJ2-3; maybe TRBD2 (6 bases). Germline CDR1 and CDR2: SGHVS and FQNEAQ. The CDR3 covers 19 residues. The V end lost 0 bases, the J end lost 2 bases, and 21 bases lay between the germline ends. CDR3 protein: CASSLASNLRDSITDTQYF. The DNA of the CDR3 is TGTGCCAGCAGCTTAGCCTCAAACCTCCGGGACTCAATCACAGATACGCAGTATTTT.

The CDR3 protein is CASSHPGTPHGYTF. The CDR3 DNA reads as TGTGCCAGCAGCCATCCCGGGACCCCCCATGGCTACACCTTC. This chain links TRBV7-9 with TRBJ1-2; D is possibly TRBD1 (5 bases). Per germline, CDR1 SEHNR and CDR2 FQNEAQ (reference sequence). The V and J ends lost 5 bases and 6 bases respectively, with 16 bases between them. CDR3 size: 14 residues.

The chain has TRBV7-6 and TRBJ1-6, with 7 bases matching TRBD1. After removal of 8 bases from V and 7 bases from J, the junction contained 5 bases not matched to a gene. Germline CDR1 and CDR2: SGHVS and FNYEAQ. CDR3 size: 13 residues. CDR3 DNA: TGTGCCAGCCAGGGGACAGTCAATTCACCCCTCCACTTT. This sequence encodes CASQGTVNSPLHF.

This clonotype has only a few counts. CDR3 region: CASSSGTERYQETQYF. CDR3 sequence (DNA): TGTGCCAGCAGCTCCGGGACGGAGCGTTACCAAGAGACCCAGTACTTC. The chain couples TRBV7-2 to TRBJ2-5; the D call may be TRBD1 or TRBD2 (5 bases each). Germline V CDR1 and CDR2: SGHTA, FQGNSA. The CDR3 spans 16 residues. Trimming left V 4 bases short and J 0 bases short, with 15 bases between.

This chain uses TRBV27 with TRBJ2-5; TRBD1 matches 7 bases. The V and J ends lost 5 bases and 1 base, in that order; junction bases with no gene match: 4. There are 14 residues in the CDR3. Germline CDR1 is MNHEY and CDR2 is SMNVEV (reference sequence). The CDR3 is CASSQTGFQETQYF. The CDR3, as DNA: TGTGCCAGCAGTCAGACAGGGTTCCAAGAGACCCAGTACTTC.

J is TRBJ2-5 and V is TRBV7-8; 8 bases are shared with TRBD1. CDR1 and CDR2 from the germline V gene are SGHVS and FQNEAQ. This CDR3 has 11 residues. In nucleotides, the CDR3 is TGTAGGCAGGGGGCCAAAGAGACCCAGTACTTC. Translating gives CRQGAKETQYF.

The J gene is TRBJ2-7, the V gene TRBV7-2, with D possibly TRBD2 on 5 matching bases. The V end lost 5 bases, the J end lost 9 bases, and 14 bases lay between the germline ends. The germline gives CDR1 SGHTA, CDR2 FQGNSA. This CDR3 spans 12 amino acids. As DNA, the CDR3 is TGTGCCAGCAGCCGACGGGGTTCCCTGCAGTACTTC. Translation gives CASSRRGSLQYF.

The chain has TRBV4-1 and TRBJ1-4; D gene unclear. CDR1 and CDR2 (germline): MGHRA, YSYEKL. Trimming removed 1 base from V and 1 base from J, with 7 bases in between. The CDR3 is made up of 15 amino acids. The CDR3 is CASSQVWGTNEKLFF. CDR3 nucleotides: TGCGCCAGCAGCCAAGTGTGGGGAACTAATGAAAAACTGTTTTTT.

This clonotype was found a few times. J is TRBJ2-4 and V is TRBV7-8; D may be TRBD1 (6 bases). The V gene lost 4 bases and the J gene lost 2 bases, with 18 bases spanning the gap. From germline, CDR1 is SGHVS and CDR2 FQNEAQ. This CDR3 is built from 17 residues. The CDR3 DNA follows: TGTGCCAGCAGCTCCACAGGGTTGAGGGAGACCAAAAACATTCAGTACTTC. Residues: CASSSTGLRETKNIQYF.

The chain uses TRBV7-6 and TRBJ2-5; D is perhaps TRBD1 (5 bases). Germline loops: CDR1 SGHVS, CDR2 FNYEAQ. Trimming pared 8 bases from V and 7 bases from J, leaving 23 bases between. The CDR3 loop spans 15 amino acids. CDR3 residues: CASRQGINSEGTQYF. For the CDR3, the DNA is TGTGCCAGCCGTCAGGGAATTAATAGTGAAGGGACCCAGTACTTC.

The chain couples TRBV28 to TRBJ2-7; D possibly matches TRBD1 or TRBD2 (5 bases each). The CDR3 extends over 14 amino acids. The germline V and J ends were trimmed by 0 bases and 4 bases, with 10 bases remaining between them. CDR1 is MDHEN, CDR2 SYDVKM, per germline. The CDR3 reads CASSLWGPEYEQYF. The CDR3 DNA follows: TGTGCCAGCAGTTTATGGGGACCTGAGTACGAGCAGTACTTC.

This clonotype was recorded once. The chain combines TRBV7-2 with TRBJ2-3; D gene unclear. The CDR3 runs 12 residues. Trimming removed 4 bases at V and 7 bases at J, with 9 bases between. Germline loops: CDR1 SGHTA, CDR2 FQGNSA. CDR3 coding DNA: TGTGCCAGCAGCTCCCGGTCGAATACGCAGTATTTT. Protein: CASSSRSNTQYF.

CDR3 bases: TGTGCCAGCAGGAGAGGGGGCGGCCAGCCCCAGCATTTT. Translation gives CASRRGGGQPQHF. The chain uses TRBV6-1 and TRBJ1-5; 7 nucleotides align to TRBD1. Germline values: CDR1 MNHNS, CDR2 SASEGT. Germline trimming cut 6 bases from V and 7 bases from J; bases unmatched to any gene: 6. The CDR3 has 13 amino acids.

This clonotype was detected many times. The gene calls are TRBV12-3 or TRBV12-4 and TRBJ2-2; D is possibly TRBD2 (5 bases). This CDR3 region has 15 residues. V shed 3 bases and J shed 2 bases, with 10 bases lying between them. CDR3 amino acids: CASSLSGLNTGELFF. The CDR3 DNA is TGTGCCAGCAGTTTGAGCGGACTCAACACCGGGGAGCTGTTTTTT.

The chain is built from TRBV6-5 and TRBJ1-5; 9 bases map to TRBD1. Losses at the gene ends were 6 bases for V and 11 bases for J; bases not matched to a gene: 14. Germline-derived CDR1 and CDR2 are MNHEY and SVGAGI. This CDR3 is built from 15 residues. The CDR3 sequence is CASREGGQGTVAQHF. The CDR3 bases are TGTGCCAGCAGGGAGGGTGGACAGGGGACGGTGGCCCAGCATTTT.

V gene TRBV12-3 or TRBV12-4 combines with J gene TRBJ2-1; 8 positions agree with TRBD2. The length of the CDR3 is 16 residues. With 3 bases clipped from V and 9 bases from J, the junction kept 13 bases outside the gene matches. The CDR3 DNA reads TGTGCCAGCAGTTTTGGGGTCGATACTAGCGGTGGTGAGCAGTTCTTC. This translates into CASSFGVDTSGGEQFF.

The sample holds many counts of this clonotype. The chain carries TRBV28 and TRBJ1-6, with 8 bases lining up with TRBD1. The CDR3 spans 14 residues. J lost 8 bases, V lost 6 bases, and 6 bases had no gene match. Germline V gene sequence: CDR1 MDHEN, CDR2 SYDVKM. This CDR3 reads CASRGRGPDSPLHF. CDR3 coding DNA: TGTGCCAGCAGGGGCAGGGGGCCGGATTCACCCCTCCACTTT.

This clonotype was picked up many times. The chain links TRBV7-8 to TRBJ2-2, with a weak D call TRBD2 (5 bases). There are 17 residues in the CDR3. V gave up 0 bases and J gave up 0 bases, with 11 bases separating them. Looked up from germline, CDR1 is SGHVS and CDR2 is FQNEAQ. In DNA form, the CDR3 reads TGTGCCAGCAGCTTAGCAGGAGGAGGTTCGAACACCGGGGAGCTGTTTTTT. This codes for CASSLAGGGSNTGELFF.

This clonotype has just a few counts. The chain combines TRBV6-1 with TRBJ2-5, with D possibly called TRBD1 or TRBD2 (5 bases each). Deletions cut 3 bases from V and 1 base from J, with 21 bases between. Germline values: CDR1 MNHNS, CDR2 SASEGT. The CDR3 runs 18 residues. The CDR3 nucleotides are TGTGCCAGCAGTGACGGGGCGGCGGATTGGGGTTTCCAAGAGACCCAGTACTTC. Encoded protein: CASSDGAADWGFQETQYF.

The V and J genes are TRBV7-2 and TRBJ2-3; 7 positions agree with TRBD2. The CDR3 consists of 15 residues. V shed 3 bases, J shed 2 bases, and the junction held 5 bases outside the gene matches. Per the germline V gene, CDR1 is SGHTA and CDR2 is FQGNSA. The CDR3 region is CASSFSSGNTDTQYF. CDR3 nucleotide sequence: TGTGCCAGCAGCTTCTCTAGCGGAAACACAGATACGCAGTATTTT.

This clonotype was found a few times. The chain couples TRBV12-5 to TRBJ2-7; 11 bases agree with TRBD2. The CDR3 totals 16 residues. Germline-derived CDR1 and CDR2 are LGHNT and FRNRAP. J lost 4 bases, V lost 4 bases, and 9 bases had no gene match. The DNA of the CDR3 is TGTGCTAGTGGTTCCTTTACTAGCGGGAGTTTTTACGAGCAGTACTTC. Amino acids: CASGSFTSGSFYEQYF.